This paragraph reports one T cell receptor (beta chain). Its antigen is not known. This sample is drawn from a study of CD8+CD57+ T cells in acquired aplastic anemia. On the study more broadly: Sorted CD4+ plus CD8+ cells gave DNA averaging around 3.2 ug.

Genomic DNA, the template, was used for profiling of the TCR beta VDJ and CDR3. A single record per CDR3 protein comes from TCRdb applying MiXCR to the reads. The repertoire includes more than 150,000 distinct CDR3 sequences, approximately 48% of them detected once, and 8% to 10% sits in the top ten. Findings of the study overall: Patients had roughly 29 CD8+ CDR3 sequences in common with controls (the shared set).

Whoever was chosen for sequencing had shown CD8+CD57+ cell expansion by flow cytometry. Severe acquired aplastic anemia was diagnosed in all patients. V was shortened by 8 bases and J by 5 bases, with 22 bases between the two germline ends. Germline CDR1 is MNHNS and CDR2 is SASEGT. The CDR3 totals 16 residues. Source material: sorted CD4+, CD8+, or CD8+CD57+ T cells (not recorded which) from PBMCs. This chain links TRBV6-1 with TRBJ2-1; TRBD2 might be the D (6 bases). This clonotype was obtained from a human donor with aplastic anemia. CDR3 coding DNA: TGTGCCAGCTCGCTGAAGGAGGGCAGGCTGAACAATGAGCAGTTCTTC. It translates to CASSLKEGRLNNEQFF.